This T cell receptor (beta chain) was sequenced for a study of T cell changes during pregnancy in multiple sclerosis. TCRdb keeps only in-frame clones here, not all; method: immunoSEQ multiplex PCR. Altogether 35,000 to 40,000 clones are present, around 90% being singletons, with the ten largest covering 0.3% to 0.4%. This TCR was recovered from a female donor in good health, enrolled as a control in a pregnancy study. Sequenced material: CD4+ T cells from peripheral blood mononuclear cells, taken in the third trimester of pregnancy.

This CDR3 is CATRPGGLAGVGGNTGELFF. The CDR3 coding sequence is TGTGCCACCCGGCCGGGAGGACTAGCGGGGGTCGGGGGTAACACCGGGGAGCTGTTTTTT. The chain uses TRBV19 and TRBJ2-2; 13 positions agree with TRBD2. Germline V gives CDR1 LNHDA, CDR2 SQIVND (reference sequence). With V trimmed by 10 bases and J by 2 bases, 19 bases remained unmatched. The CDR3 runs to 20 residues.